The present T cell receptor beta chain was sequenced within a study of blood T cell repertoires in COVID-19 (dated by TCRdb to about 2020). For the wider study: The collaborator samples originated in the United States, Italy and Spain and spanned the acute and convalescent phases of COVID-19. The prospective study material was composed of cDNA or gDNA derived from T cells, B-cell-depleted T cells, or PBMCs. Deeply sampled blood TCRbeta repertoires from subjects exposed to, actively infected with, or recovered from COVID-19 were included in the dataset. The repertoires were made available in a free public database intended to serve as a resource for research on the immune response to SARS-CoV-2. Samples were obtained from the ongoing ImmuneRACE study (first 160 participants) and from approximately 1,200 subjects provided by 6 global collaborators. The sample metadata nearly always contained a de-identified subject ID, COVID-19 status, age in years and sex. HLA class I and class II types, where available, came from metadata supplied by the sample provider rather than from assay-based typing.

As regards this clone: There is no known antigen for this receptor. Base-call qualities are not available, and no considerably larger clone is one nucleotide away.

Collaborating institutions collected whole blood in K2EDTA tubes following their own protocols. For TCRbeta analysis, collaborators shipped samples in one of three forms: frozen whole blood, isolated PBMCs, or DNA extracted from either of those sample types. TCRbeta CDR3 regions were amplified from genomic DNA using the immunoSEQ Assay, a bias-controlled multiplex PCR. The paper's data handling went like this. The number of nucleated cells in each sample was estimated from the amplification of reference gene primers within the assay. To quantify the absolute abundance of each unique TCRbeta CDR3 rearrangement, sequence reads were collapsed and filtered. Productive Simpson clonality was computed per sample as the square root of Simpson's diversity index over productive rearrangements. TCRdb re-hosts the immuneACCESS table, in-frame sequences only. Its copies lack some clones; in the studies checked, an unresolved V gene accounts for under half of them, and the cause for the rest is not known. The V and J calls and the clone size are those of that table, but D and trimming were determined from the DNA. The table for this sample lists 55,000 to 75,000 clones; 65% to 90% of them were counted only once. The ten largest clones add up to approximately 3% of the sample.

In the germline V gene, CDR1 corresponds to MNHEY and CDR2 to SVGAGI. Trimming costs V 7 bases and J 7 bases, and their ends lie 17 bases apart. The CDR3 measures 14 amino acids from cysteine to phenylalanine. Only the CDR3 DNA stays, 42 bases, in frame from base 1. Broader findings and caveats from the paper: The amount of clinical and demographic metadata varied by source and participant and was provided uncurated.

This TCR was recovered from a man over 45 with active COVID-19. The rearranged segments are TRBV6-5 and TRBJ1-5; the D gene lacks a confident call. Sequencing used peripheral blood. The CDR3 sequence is CASNGGQVGQPQHF. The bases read TGTGCCAGCAATGGAGGGCAGGTCGGGCAGCCCCAGCATTTT.